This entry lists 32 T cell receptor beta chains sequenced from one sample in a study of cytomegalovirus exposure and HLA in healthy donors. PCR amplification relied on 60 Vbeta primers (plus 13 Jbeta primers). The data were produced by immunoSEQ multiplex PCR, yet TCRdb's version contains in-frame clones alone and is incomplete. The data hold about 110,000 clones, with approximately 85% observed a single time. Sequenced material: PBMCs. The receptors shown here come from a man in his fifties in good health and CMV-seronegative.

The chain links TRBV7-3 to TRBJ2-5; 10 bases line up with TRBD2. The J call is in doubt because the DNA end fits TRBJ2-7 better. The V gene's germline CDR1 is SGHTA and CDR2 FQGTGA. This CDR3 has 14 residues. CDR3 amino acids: CASSSSGGASEQYF. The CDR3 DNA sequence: TGTGCCAGCAGCTCCAGCGGGGGGGCCAGCGAGCAGTACTTC.

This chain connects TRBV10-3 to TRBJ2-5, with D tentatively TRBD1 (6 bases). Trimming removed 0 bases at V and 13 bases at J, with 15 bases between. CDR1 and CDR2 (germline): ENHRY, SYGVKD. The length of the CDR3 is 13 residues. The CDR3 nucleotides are TGTGCCATCAGTGAGTCAGACATCAAACAGGGGTACTTC. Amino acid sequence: CAISESDIKQGYF.

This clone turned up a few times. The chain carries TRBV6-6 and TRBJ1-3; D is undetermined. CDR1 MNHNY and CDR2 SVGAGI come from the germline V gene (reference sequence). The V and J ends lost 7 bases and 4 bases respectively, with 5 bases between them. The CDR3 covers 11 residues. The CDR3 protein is CASTFGNTIYF. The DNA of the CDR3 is TGTGCCAGCACTTTCGGAAACACCATATATTTT.

CDR3 bases: TGTGCCAGCAGCTTATACAGGGACGAGCAGTTCTTC. This sequence encodes CASSLYRDEQFF. The rearrangement links TRBV7-9 to TRBJ2-1, with D perhaps matching TRBD1 (6 bases). With 2 bases removed from V and 10 bases from J, the gap between germline ends came to 9 bases. The CDR3 covers 12 residues. CDR1 and CDR2 from the germline V gene are SEHNR and FQNEAQ (reference sequence).

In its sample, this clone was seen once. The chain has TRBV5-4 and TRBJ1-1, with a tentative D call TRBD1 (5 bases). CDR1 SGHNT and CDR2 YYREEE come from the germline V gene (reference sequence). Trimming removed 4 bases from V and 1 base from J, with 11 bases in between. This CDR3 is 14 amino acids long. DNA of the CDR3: TGTGCCAGCAGCCTCGGACACCGGAACACTGAAGCTTTCTTT. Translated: CASSLGHRNTEAFF.

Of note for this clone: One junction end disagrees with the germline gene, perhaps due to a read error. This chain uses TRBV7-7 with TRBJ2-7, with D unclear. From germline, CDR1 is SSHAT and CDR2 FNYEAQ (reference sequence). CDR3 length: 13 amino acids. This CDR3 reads CASSLDPGYEQYF. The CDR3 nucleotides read TGTGCTAGCAGCTTAGACCCCGGGTACGAGCAGTACTTC.

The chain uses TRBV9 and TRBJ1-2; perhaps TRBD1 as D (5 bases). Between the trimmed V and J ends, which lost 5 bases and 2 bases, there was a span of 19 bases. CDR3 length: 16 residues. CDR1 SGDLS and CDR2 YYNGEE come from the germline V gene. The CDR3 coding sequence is TGTGCCAGCAGAATCCCTGGACCGGGGGACAACTATGGCTACACCTTC. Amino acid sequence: CASRIPGPGDNYGYTF.

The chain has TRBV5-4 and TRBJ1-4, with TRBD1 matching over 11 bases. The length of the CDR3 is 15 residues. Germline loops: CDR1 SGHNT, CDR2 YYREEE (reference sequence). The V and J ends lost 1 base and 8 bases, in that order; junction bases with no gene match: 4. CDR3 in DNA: TGTGCCAGCAGCTTGCCCGGGACAGGGGGGGAAAAACTGTTTTTT. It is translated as CASSLPGTGGEKLFF.

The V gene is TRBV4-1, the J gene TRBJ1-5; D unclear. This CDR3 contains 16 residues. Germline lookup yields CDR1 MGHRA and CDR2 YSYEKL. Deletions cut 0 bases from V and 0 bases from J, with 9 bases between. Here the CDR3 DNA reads TGCGCCAGCAGCCAAGATCCAAGCAATAGCAATCAGCCCCAGCATTTT. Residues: CASSQDPSNSNQPQHF.

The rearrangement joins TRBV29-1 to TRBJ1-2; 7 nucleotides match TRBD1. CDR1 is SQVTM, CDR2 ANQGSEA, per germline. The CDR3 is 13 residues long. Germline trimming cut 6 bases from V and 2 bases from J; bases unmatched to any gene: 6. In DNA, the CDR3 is TGCAGCGTCGCGACAGGGTCAAACTATGGCTACACCTTC. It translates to CSVATGSNYGYTF.

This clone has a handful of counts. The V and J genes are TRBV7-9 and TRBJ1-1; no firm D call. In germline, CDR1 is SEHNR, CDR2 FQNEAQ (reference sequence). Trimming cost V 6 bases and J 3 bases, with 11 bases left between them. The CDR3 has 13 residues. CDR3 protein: CASSESRDTEAFF. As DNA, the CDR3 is TGTGCCAGCAGTGAGTCGCGGGACACTGAAGCTTTCTTT.

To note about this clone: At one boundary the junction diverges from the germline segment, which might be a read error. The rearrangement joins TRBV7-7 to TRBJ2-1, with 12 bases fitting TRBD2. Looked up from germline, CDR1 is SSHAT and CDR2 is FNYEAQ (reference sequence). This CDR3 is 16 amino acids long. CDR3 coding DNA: TGTGCTAGCAGCTTGACTAGCGGGGGCTCCTACAATGAGCAGTTCTTC. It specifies CASSLTSGGSYNEQFF.

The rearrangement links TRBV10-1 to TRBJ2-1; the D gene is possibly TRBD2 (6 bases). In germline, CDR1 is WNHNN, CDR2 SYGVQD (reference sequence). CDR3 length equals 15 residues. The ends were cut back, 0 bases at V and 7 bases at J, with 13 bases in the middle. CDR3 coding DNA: TGCGCCAGCAGTGAGTCGACGGGAGCAGCAAATGAGCAGTTCTTC. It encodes CASSESTGAANEQFF.

DNA of the CDR3: TGTGCCAGCAGCCCCTTGGCGGGGGCCCGAGATACGCAGTATTTT. It is translated as CASSPLAGARDTQYF. The chain carries TRBV7-8 and TRBJ2-3; tentative D call: TRBD2 (7 bases). CDR3 length: 15 residues. In germline, CDR1 is SGHVS, CDR2 FQNEAQ. Trimming shortened V by 5 bases and J by 5 bases, and 17 bases separated the two germline ends.

CDR3 sequence: CASSSTGWEQYF. The CDR3 DNA is TGTGCCAGCAGCTCCACAGGGTGGGAGCAGTACTTC. V is TRBV5-4 and J is TRBJ2-7; maybe TRBD1 (6 bases). Deletions cut 3 bases from V and 7 bases from J, with 11 bases between. CDR1 is SGHNT and CDR2 is YYREEE in the germline V gene (reference sequence). This CDR3 has 12 residues.

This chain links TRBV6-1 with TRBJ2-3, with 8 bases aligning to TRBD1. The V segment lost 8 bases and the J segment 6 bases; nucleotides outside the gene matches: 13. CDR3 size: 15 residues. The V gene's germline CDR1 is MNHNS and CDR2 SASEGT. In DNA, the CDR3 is TGTGCCAGCCGGGGGACAGGAGGATGGGCGGATACGCAGTATTTT. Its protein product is CASRGTGGWADTQYF.

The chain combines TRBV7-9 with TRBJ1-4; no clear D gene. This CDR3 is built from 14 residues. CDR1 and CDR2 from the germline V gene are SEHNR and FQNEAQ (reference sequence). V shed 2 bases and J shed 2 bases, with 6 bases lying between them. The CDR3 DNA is TGTGCCAGCAGCTTACCCGGGACTAATGAAAAACTGTTTTTT. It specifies CASSLPGTNEKLFF.

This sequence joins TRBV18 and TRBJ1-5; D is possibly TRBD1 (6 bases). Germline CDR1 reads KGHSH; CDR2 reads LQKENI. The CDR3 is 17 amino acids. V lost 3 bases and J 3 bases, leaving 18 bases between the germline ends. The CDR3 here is CASSPPARPGHNQPQHF. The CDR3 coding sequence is TGTGCCAGCTCACCTCCAGCCCGACCGGGACACAATCAGCCCCAGCATTTT.

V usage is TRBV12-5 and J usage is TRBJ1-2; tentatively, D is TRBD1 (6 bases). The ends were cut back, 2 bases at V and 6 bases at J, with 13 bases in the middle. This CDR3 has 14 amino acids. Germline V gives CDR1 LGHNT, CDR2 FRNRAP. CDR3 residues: CASGLSPQGHGYTF. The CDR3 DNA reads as TGTGCTAGTGGTTTGTCACCCCAGGGGCATGGCTACACCTTC.

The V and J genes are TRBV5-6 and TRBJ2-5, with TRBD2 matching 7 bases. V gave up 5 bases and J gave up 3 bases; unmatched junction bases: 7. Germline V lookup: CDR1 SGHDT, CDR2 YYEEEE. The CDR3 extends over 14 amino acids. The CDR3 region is CASSQLAREETQYF. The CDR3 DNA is TGTGCCAGCAGTCAACTAGCGCGGGAAGAGACCCAGTACTTC. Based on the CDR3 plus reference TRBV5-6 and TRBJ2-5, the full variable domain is DAGVTQSPTHLIKTRGQQVTLRCSPKSGHDTVSWYQQALGQGPQFIFQYYEEEERQRGNFPDRFSGHQFPNYSSELNVNALLLGDSALYLCASSQLAREETQYFGPGTRLLVL.

CDR3 loop: CASSPTSGGATEQFF. CDR3 DNA sequence: TGCGCCAGCAGCCCGACTAGCGGGGGGGCGACTGAGCAGTTCTTC. The chain couples TRBV5-1 to TRBJ2-1; 14 nucleotides match TRBD2. V shed 4 bases, J shed 9 bases, and the junction held 6 bases outside the gene matches. The CDR3 totals 15 residues. Germline-derived CDR1 and CDR2 are SGHRS and YFSETQ.

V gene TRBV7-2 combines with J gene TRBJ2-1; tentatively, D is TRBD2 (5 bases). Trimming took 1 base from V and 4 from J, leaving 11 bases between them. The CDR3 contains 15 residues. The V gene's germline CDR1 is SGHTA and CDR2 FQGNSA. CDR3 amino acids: CASSLVRGAYNEQFF. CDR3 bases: TGTGCCAGCAGCTTAGTCCGGGGTGCTTACAATGAGCAGTTCTTC.

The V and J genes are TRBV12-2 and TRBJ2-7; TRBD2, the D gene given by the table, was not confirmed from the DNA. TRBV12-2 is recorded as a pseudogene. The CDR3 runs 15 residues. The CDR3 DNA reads TGTGCAAGTCGCCTACCTAGCTGGGTCTCCTACGAGCAGTACGTC. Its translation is CASRLPSWVSYEQYV.

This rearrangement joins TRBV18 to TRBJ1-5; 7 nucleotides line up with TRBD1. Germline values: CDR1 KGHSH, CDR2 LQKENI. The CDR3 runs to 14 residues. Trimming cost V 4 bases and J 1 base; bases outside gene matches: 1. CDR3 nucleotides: TGTGCCAGCTCACTGGGACAGAGCAATCAGCCCCAGCATTTT. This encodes CASSLGQSNQPQHF.

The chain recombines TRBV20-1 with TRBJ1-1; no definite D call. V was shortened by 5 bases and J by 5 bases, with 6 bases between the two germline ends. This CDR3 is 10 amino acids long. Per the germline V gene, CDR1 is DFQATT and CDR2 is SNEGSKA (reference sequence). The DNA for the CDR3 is TGCAGTGCTCGCGAAACTGAAGCTTTCTTT. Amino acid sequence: CSARETEAFF.

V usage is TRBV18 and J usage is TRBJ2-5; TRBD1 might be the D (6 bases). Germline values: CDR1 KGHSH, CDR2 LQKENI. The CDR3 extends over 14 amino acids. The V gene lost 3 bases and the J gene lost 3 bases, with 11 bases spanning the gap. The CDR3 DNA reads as TGTGCCAGCTCACCGGGACACAAAGAAGAGACCCAGTACTTC. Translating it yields CASSPGHKEETQYF.

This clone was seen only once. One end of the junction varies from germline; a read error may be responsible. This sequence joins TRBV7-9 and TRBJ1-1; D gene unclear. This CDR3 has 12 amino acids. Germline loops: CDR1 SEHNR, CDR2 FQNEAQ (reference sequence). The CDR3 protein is CSSSFGEGKAFF. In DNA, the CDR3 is TGTTCCAGCAGCTTTGGAGAGGGCAAAGCTTTCTTT.

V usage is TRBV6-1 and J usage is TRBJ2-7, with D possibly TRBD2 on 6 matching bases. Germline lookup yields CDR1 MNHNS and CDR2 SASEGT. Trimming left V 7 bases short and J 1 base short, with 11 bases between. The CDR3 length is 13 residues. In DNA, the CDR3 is TGTGCCAGCACTCTCGGGGGTTCCTACGAGCAGTACGTC. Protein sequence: CASTLGGSYEQYV.

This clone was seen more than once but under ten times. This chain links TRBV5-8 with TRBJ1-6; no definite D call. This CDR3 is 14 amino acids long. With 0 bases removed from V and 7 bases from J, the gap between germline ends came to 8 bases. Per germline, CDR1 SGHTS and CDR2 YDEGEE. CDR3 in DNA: TGTGCCAGCAGCTTGGAACCCCGGAATTCACCCCTCCACTTT. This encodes CASSLEPRNSPLHF.

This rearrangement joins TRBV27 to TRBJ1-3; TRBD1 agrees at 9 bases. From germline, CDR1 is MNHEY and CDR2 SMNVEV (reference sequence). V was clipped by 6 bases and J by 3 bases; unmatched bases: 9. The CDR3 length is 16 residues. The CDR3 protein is CASRGGQGLYGNTIYF. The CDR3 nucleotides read TGTGCCAGCAGGGGGGGACAGGGCTTATATGGAAACACCATATATTTT.

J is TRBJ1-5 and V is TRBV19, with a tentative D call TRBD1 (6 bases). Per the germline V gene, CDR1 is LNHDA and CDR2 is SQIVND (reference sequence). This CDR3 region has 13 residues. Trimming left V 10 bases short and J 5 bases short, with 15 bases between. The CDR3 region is CATAGRGYQPQHF. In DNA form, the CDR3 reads TGTGCCACCGCGGGGAGGGGGTATCAGCCCCAGCATTTT.

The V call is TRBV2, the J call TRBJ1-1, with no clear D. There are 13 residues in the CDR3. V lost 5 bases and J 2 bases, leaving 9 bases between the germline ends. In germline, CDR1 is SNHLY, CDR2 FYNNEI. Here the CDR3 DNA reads TGTGCCAGCAGTAGACTGACTAACACTGAAGCTTTCTTT. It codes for CASSRLTNTEAFF.